Below, 18 T cell receptor beta chains from the same sample are listed, as sequenced in a study of T-cell reconstitution after alpha-beta-depleted transplantation in children. Preparation of the TCRbeta library used unique molecular identifiers. TCRdb called the PCR reads again in MiXCR, with one record for every CDR3 protein. Among some 600,000 distinct CDR3 sequences listed, 16% were seen once. The input for sequencing was PBMCs from the stem cell graft donor, taken from the stem cell graft. The receptors come from a human donor who donated a stem cell graft to a child with acute myeloid leukemia.

This clonotype was counted ten times or more. This rearrangement joins TRBV6-5 to TRBJ1-1; D ambiguous. V dropped 0 bases and J dropped 4 bases, with 9 bases sitting between them. The CDR3 has 14 residues. Germline lookup yields CDR1 MNHEY and CDR2 SVGAGI. DNA of the CDR3: TGTGCCAGCAGTTACTCCGACGCGACCACTGAAGCTTTCTTT. Its protein product is CASSYSDATTEAFF.

This clonotype has at least ten counts. The chain uses TRBV7-2 and TRBJ2-7, with D perhaps matching TRBD1 or TRBD2 (5 bases each). The CDR3 contains 14 residues. CDR1 is SGHTA and CDR2 is FQGNSA in the germline V gene. The V and J ends lost 2 bases and 1 base respectively, with 9 bases between them. CDR3 bases: TGTGCCAGCAGCTTAATGGGGGATTCCTACGAGCAGTACTTC. Amino acids: CASSLMGDSYEQYF. Full variable domain (outside the CDR3, taken from reference TRBV7-2 and TRBJ2-7): GAGVSQSPSNKVTEKGKDVELRCDPISGHTALYWYRQSLGQGLEFLIYFQGNSAPDKSGLPSDRFSAERTGGSVSTLTIQRTQQEDSAVYLCASSLMGDSYEQYFGPGTRLTVT.

The chain joins TRBV6-1 to TRBJ2-3, with D tentatively TRBD2 (6 bases). V was clipped by 6 bases and J by 2 bases, with 12 bases between them. The CDR3 is 14 residues long. CDR1 is MNHNS, CDR2 SASEGT, per germline. For the CDR3, the DNA is TGTGCCAGCAGAGGAGGGGCCCCCACAGATACGCAGTATTTT. Translating it yields CASRGGAPTDTQYF.

This clonotype has ten or more counts. The V and J genes are TRBV24-1 and TRBJ2-1, with D perhaps being TRBD1 or TRBD2 (5 bases each). This CDR3 is built from 20 residues. Germline lookup yields CDR1 KGHDR and CDR2 SFDVKD. V lost 4 bases to trimming and J lost 9 bases, with 33 bases between them. Here the CDR3 DNA reads TGTGCCACCAGTGAGGATTTCCTTCGGGACGCCTGTCCGAGGGGAATTGAGCAGTTCTTC. Translated, it gives CATSEDFLRDACPRGIEQFF.

There are many counts of this clonotype. The genes are TRBV20-1 and TRBJ2-2, with 7 bases that match TRBD2. CDR1 DFQATT and CDR2 SNEGSKA come from the germline V gene (reference sequence). V lost 1 base to trimming and J lost 4 bases; unmatched junction nucleotides: 0. The CDR3 is 13 residues long. The CDR3 DNA is TGCAGTGCTAGAGCGGGGGGCACCGGGGAGCTGTTTTTT. This sequence encodes CSARAGGTGELFF.

This clonotype was seen repeatedly, ten times or more. This sequence joins TRBV20-1 and TRBJ1-5; D call uncertain. CDR1 is DFQATT, CDR2 SNEGSKA, per germline (reference sequence). The CDR3 has 12 amino acids. The germline V and J ends were trimmed by 6 bases and 4 bases, with 10 bases remaining between them. DNA for the CDR3: TGCAGTGCCCGGAGAGGGAATCAGCCCCAGCATTTT. It is translated as CSARRGNQPQHF.

This clonotype was seen repeatedly, ten times or more. The chain recombines TRBV20-1 with TRBJ1-1; D call uncertain. The CDR3 contains 14 residues. Trimming shortened V by 2 bases and J by 4 bases, and 14 bases separated the two germline ends. Germline assignment: CDR1 DFQATT and CDR2 SNEGSKA (reference sequence). The CDR3 region is CSARPHIVGTEAFF. In nucleotides, the CDR3 is TGCAGTGCTAGACCTCATATTGTGGGCACTGAAGCTTTCTTT.

The rearrangement links TRBV4-1 to TRBJ1-6, with 7 bases identical to TRBD1. V was clipped by 0 bases and J by 11 bases; unmatched bases: 4. In germline, CDR1 is MGHRA, CDR2 YSYEKL. The CDR3 contains 14 residues. The CDR3: CASSQDSGGPPLHF. In DNA, the CDR3 is TGCGCCAGCAGCCAAGACTCAGGGGGACCACCCCTCCACTTT.

This clonotype has at least ten counts. J is TRBJ2-4 and V is TRBV20-1; D call uncertain. This CDR3 is built from 14 residues. Germline CDR1 and CDR2: DFQATT and SNEGSKA (reference sequence). V shed 0 bases and J shed 4 bases, with 10 bases lying between them. The CDR3 reads CSARDRSVKNIQYF. CDR3 DNA sequence: TGCAGTGCTAGAGATCGGTCCGTAAAAAACATTCAGTACTTC.

Regarding this clonotype: With a much larger clone just one base away, this may be a read error. The V call is TRBV10-3, the J call TRBJ1-1; 9 nucleotides line up with TRBD1. CDR1 is ENHRY and CDR2 is SYGVKD in the germline V gene. There are 14 residues in the CDR3. Germline trimming cut 7 bases from V and 5 bases from J; bases unmatched to any gene: 8. The CDR3 region has the DNA TGTGCCATCAAAGGGACAGGGTGGCAGACTGAAGCTTTCTTT. It yields the protein CAIKGTGWQTEAFF.

The chain links TRBV30 to TRBJ1-2; 9 nucleotides line up with TRBD1. The CDR3 runs 14 residues. CDR1 is GTSNPN and CDR2 is SVGIG in the germline V gene (reference sequence). The V segment lost 5 bases and the J segment 4 bases; nucleotides outside the gene matches: 8. In DNA, the CDR3 is TGTGCCTGGGCACCGGGACAGGGCTTCTATGGCTACACCTTC. Its translation: CAWAPGQGFYGYTF. The whole variable domain, remainder taken from reference TRBV30 and TRBJ1-2, is SQTIHQWPATLVQPVGSPLSLECTVEGTSNPNLYWYRQAAGRGLQLLFYSVGIGQISSEVPQNLSASRPQDRQFILSSKKLLLSDSGFYLCAWAPGQGFYGYTFGSGTRLTVV.

Worth noting for this clonotype: This may be a read error, as it is one base from a much larger clone. V is TRBV5-6 and J is TRBJ2-2, with D perhaps matching TRBD1 or TRBD2 (6 bases each). The CDR3 loop spans 15 amino acids. Germline V gives CDR1 SGHDT, CDR2 YYEEEE. CDR3 coding DNA: TGTGCCAGCAGCCCAGGCGGAGGGGACACCGGGGACCTGTTTTTT. Its protein is CASSPGGGDTGDLFF.

This clonotype was detected a few times. One junction end does not reproduce the germline sequence, and a read error may be involved. The chain links TRBV25-1 to TRBJ2-3; no clear D. Germline V gives CDR1 MGHDK, CDR2 SYGVNS. This CDR3 is built from 13 residues. CDR3 protein: CASSEWATHTQYF. CDR3 sequence (DNA): TGTGCCAGCAGTGAATGGGCCACACATACGCAGTATTTT.

This clonotype was seen at least ten times. This chain links TRBV9 with TRBJ2-5; possibly TRBD1 for D (6 bases). CDR1 and CDR2 from the germline V gene are SGDLS and YYNGEE. V lost 4 bases and J lost 1, with 17 bases in between. The CDR3 is 16 amino acids. The CDR3 sequence: CASSLQGIGGQETQYF. As DNA, the CDR3 is TGTGCCAGCAGCCTCCAGGGGATAGGGGGCCAAGAGACCCAGTACTTC.

CDR3 protein: CASSLGIIGVRAYEQYV. DNA for the CDR3: TGTGCCAGCAGCTTAGGAATTATAGGAGTTAGAGCCTACGAGCAGTACGTC. V is TRBV7-8 and J is TRBJ2-7; D not certain. The CDR3 runs to 17 residues. CDR1 is SGHVS, CDR2 FQNEAQ, per germline. Trimming cost V 1 base and J 2 bases, with 18 bases left between them.

For this clonotype: One junction end disagrees with the germline gene, perhaps due to a read error. This chain connects TRBV7-2 to TRBJ1-1, with 9 bases lining up with TRBD1. The germline gives CDR1 SGHTA, CDR2 FQGNSA. CDR3 length: 17 residues. CDR3 amino acids: CASSLTGGPYQNTGAFF. CDR3 coding DNA: TGTGCCAGCAGCTTAACAGGGGGCCCGTACCAAAACACTGGAGCTTTCTTT.

J is TRBJ2-1 and V is TRBV15; D is unresolved. CDR3 length: 13 amino acids. Germline V lookup: CDR1 LNHNV, CDR2 YYDKDF (reference sequence). V lost 1 base and J 3 bases, leaving 4 bases between the germline ends. Here the CDR3 reads CATSRGVYNEQFF. The CDR3 DNA sequence: TGTGCCACCAGCAGAGGTGTCTACAATGAGCAGTTCTTC.

This clonotype was recorded many times. The chain is built from TRBV29-1 and TRBJ2-5; a possible D gene is TRBD2 (6 bases). CDR1 SQVTM and CDR2 ANQGSEA come from the germline V gene. This CDR3 comprises 11 residues. Deletions cut 8 bases from V and 1 base from J, with 8 bases between. CDR3 protein: CSKRVQETQYF. CDR3 DNA sequence: TGCAGCAAGCGGGTCCAAGAGACCCAGTACTTC. Supplemented by reference TRBV29-1 and TRBJ2-5, the full variable domain reads SAVISQKPSRDICQRGTSLTIQCQVDSQVTMMFWYRQQPGQSLTLIATANQGSEATYESGFVIDKFPISRPNLTFSTLTVSNMSPEDSSIYLCSKRVQETQYFGPGTRLLVL.